This is a list of T cell receptor beta chains from one sample in a study of T cells in Graves' hyperthyroidism and ophthalmopathy. A single record per CDR3 protein comes from TCRdb applying MiXCR to the multiplex PCR reads. The sample lists approximately 620,000 distinct CDR3 sequences; 16% were seen once. The sequenced sample was blood. These receptors all stem from a woman aged 40 to 50 with Graves' ophthalmopathy. The CDR3 runs from the conserved cysteine through the conserved F or W.

>TRBV27
CASKEQGFVTGELFF
>TRBV7-2
CASSLGWTGVTEAFF
>TRBV12-3/TRBV12-4
CASRMKGQGDGYTF
>TRBV7-9
CASSLNQYTEAFF
>TRBV20-1
CSVSGSTDTQYF
>TRBV27
CASSGGGIGSYGYTF
>TRBV7-6
CASSLADYPTDTQYF
>TRBV4-2
CASSQDSGTGWYQETQYF
>TRBV20-1
CSARDGGRIGYTF
>TRBV30
CAWSLPGANEQFF
>TRBV4-1
CASSQDLFREDTEAFF
>TRBV6-1
CASSEQGSGGYTF
>TRBV9
CASSTGDSGYDYTF
>TRBV2
CASSDNPRGAPEKLFF
>TRBV2
CASSEDRAGPNQPQHF
>TRBV11-2
CASSFEFGGNGVIHEQYF
>TRBV11-2
CASRMDRTDTQYF
>TRBV3-1
CASSHRRQGQETQYF
>TRBV2
CASSEAGLPNNEQFF
>TRBV6-4
CASSDSRTGNTEAFF
>TRBV20-1
CSARGDREGDLYGYTF
>TRBV27
CASSLFAGGGDTQYF
>TRBV5-1
CASSFGAYEQFF
>TRBV30
CAWSVTPNTGELFF
>TRBV7-6
CASSLAGPNEKLFF
>TRBV20-1
CSASGLAANTGELFF
>TRBV20-1
CSARGTSNPYEQYF
>TRBV6-2/TRBV6-3
CASRPEGAGGSHEQYF
>TRBV2
CASRTYAEQYF
>TRBV29-1
CSVLAGAGGNIQYF
>TRBV6-1
CASGLTGLANTEAFF
>TRBV29-1
CSVVRGTSGTDTQYF
>TRBV7-6
CASSLDGWGAFF
>TRBV2
CATAGDRGPLNYGYTF
>TRBV7-9
CASSMTPNEQYF
>TRBV20-1
CSARGQGGFQETQYF
>TRBV5-1
CASSLGGGLPYEQYF
>TRBV18
CASSPSQDRGLGYTF
>TRBV29-1
CSVNRGYEETQYF
>TRBV30
CAWNRQGASTGELFF
>TRBV7-8
CASSFGLAGGEETQYF
>TRBV29-1
CSVVRDSYNEQFF
>TRBV7-9
CASSLMDRGEETQYF
>TRBV5-1
CASSLTSGSVYNEQFF
>TRBV9
CASSVAGGDYNEQFF
>TRBV29-1
CSVTGTTAEQYF
>TRBV12-3/TRBV12-4
CASRSSWGRQLPRDTGELFF
>TRBV5-1
CASSSGLAGRWYNEQFF
>TRBV30
CAWSVGAREKLFF
>TRBV6-1
CASKEGLSGYTF
>TRBV19
CASSTGIHNEQFF
>TRBV28
CASSWDPPNSPLHF
>TRBV19
CATGGGYNEQFF
>TRBV5-5
CASSLGRDYERYF
>TRBV6-1
CASSGGSGARQYF
>TRBV28
CASSSSTSGRYTGELFF